Shown below are 7 T cell receptor beta chains from a single sample sequenced in a study of T cells in Graves' hyperthyroidism and ophthalmopathy. From RNA transcripts, TCR beta CDR3 regions were amplified. During a first-round RT-PCR of the TCR CDR3, the HTBI primer set was used. One entry per CDR3 protein, called by TCRdb with MiXCR from the multiplex PCR reads. The data contain 450,000 to 650,000 distinct CDR3 sequences, more than 15% of them singletons. Sample: blood. Every receptor here comes from a woman aged 18-29 years with Graves' ophthalmopathy.

This clonotype was observed a handful of times. The chain recombines TRBV6-1 with TRBJ1-2; no firm D call. This CDR3 comprises 14 residues. Trimming removed 5 bases from V and 6 bases from J, with 16 bases in between. CDR1 is MNHNS and CDR2 is SASEGT in the germline V gene. In nucleotides, the CDR3 is TGTGCCAGCAGTCGGGAGAGATGTAGTAATGGCTACACCTTC. It codes for CASSRERCSNGYTF.

This clonotype was counted a few times. The chain couples TRBV7-9 to TRBJ2-1; D remains ambiguous. Germline V gene data show CDR1 as SEHNR and CDR2 as FQNEAQ (reference sequence). V dropped 8 bases and J dropped 6 bases, with 20 bases sitting between them. CDR3 length equals 15 residues. CDR3 DNA: TGTGCCAGCGGCCTTACGATGGTGGAGACCAATGAGCAGTTCTTC. Amino acids: CASGLTMVETNEQFF.

This clonotype was detected a few times. The J gene is TRBJ1-1, the V gene TRBV12-3 or TRBV12-4; 10 bases fit TRBD1. The trim removed 4 bases at V and 7 bases at J, leaving 6 bases unmatched. The CDR3 sequence is 14 residues long. As DNA, the CDR3 is TGTGCCAGCAGTTCCCGGGACAGGGGTGTTGAAGCTTTCTTT. It codes for CASSSRDRGVEAFF.

CDR3 sequence: CASSYKTGAYEQYF. The CDR3, as DNA: TGTGCCAGCAGTTACAAGACAGGGGCCTACGAGCAGTACTTC. The rearrangement links TRBV6-2 or TRBV6-3 to TRBJ2-7; TRBD1 aligns across 8 bases. Per germline, CDR1 MNHEY and CDR2 SVGEGT. The CDR3 has 14 amino acids. The V and J ends lost 2 bases and 2 bases, in that order; junction bases with no gene match: 2.

This clonotype occurred a few times. The chain employs TRBV6-1 and TRBJ2-3; no reliable D call. V gave up 10 bases and J gave up 0 bases, with 5 bases separating them. The CDR3 has 11 residues. The V gene's germline CDR1 is MNHNS and CDR2 SASEGT. In nucleotides, the CDR3 is TGTGCCACGGATAGCACAGATACGCAGTATTTT. It yields the protein CATDSTDTQYF.

The sample holds a few counts of this clonotype. This chain links TRBV7-9 with TRBJ2-2, with unresolved D. Germline lookup yields CDR1 SEHNR and CDR2 FQNEAQ (reference sequence). Trimming stripped 5 bases from V and 0 bases from J, with 7 bases between. This CDR3 spans 14 amino acids. The CDR3 loop reads CASSPPSNTGELFF. The CDR3 nucleotides are TGTGCCAGCAGCCCACCATCGAACACCGGGGAGCTGTTTTTT.

The chain employs TRBV12-3 or TRBV12-4 and TRBJ2-3; weak D call: TRBD1 (5 bases). V lost 7 bases and J lost 2, with 19 bases in between. This CDR3 has 16 amino acids. CDR3 region: CASTPSGQLLTDTQYF. CDR3 in DNA: TGTGCCAGCACCCCCTCAGGGCAGCTACTCACAGATACGCAGTATTTT.